This T cell receptor (beta chain) was sequenced in a study of T-cell memory formation after mild COVID-19. TCRdb recomputed calls from the 5' RACE reads with MiXCR, one row per CDR3 protein. The sample lists 400,000 or so distinct CDR3 sequences; roughly 21% were seen once. V lost 5 bases, J lost 6 bases, and 4 bases lay in between. CDR3 length: 11 residues. Germline CDR1 and CDR2: MNHEY and SVGAGI. V is TRBV6-5 and J is TRBJ2-2; D is unresolved. The origin of this receptor is an adult woman who had mild COVID-19 (a few samples of this study predate the infection). Cell type and time point are not known. Sequenced: PBMCs or a T cell subset sorted from them (not recorded which). CDR3 DNA: TGTGCCAGCAGTCACGCCGGGGAGCTGTTTTTT. Amino acid sequence: CASSHAGELFF.